A single sample gave rise to the 14 T cell receptor beta chains below, sequenced in a study of TIL therapy for anti-PD-1-resistant metastatic lung cancer. Time point denoted: pre-treatment sample, taken before nivolumab and TIL therapy. This was the immunoSEQ v3 assay. The repertoire was sequenced with immunoSEQ multiplex PCR; TCRdb's copy has only in-frame clones and lacks some. Of more than 35,000 clones listed, more than 60% are singletons. The sequenced sample was blood, obtained at baseline. Receptors were obtained from a person aged 25-79 years with non-small cell lung cancer.

This rearrangement joins TRBV11-2 to TRBJ1-5, with D hard to call. The V gene lost 1 base and the J gene lost 2 bases, with 6 bases spanning the gap. Germline CDR1 SGHAT, CDR2 FQNNGV. The CDR3 runs 14 residues. In DNA form, the CDR3 reads TGTGCCAGCAGCTTAGGGAGTGGCAATCAGCCCCAGCATTTT. The encoded protein is CASSLGSGNQPQHF.

V gene TRBV5-1 combines with J gene TRBJ2-3, with 13 bases fitting TRBD2. This CDR3 has 16 residues. In germline, CDR1 is SGHRS, CDR2 YFSETQ. V was pared by 4 bases and J by 6 bases, with 8 bases of the junction left unmatched. CDR3 residues: CASSIGLAGAADTQYF. The CDR3 DNA is TGCGCCAGCAGCATAGGACTAGCGGGGGCCGCGGATACGCAGTATTTT.

The rearrangement joins TRBV28 to TRBJ1-1; D unclear. Germline assignment: CDR1 MDHEN and CDR2 SYDVKM. This CDR3 has 11 residues. V was clipped by 8 bases and J by 11 bases, with 15 bases between them. This CDR3 is CASLSLTEAFF. In DNA form, the CDR3 reads TGTGCCAGCCTCAGTCTTACCGAGGCTTTCTTT.

This clone has just one count. The chain employs TRBV28 and TRBJ1-4; D gene unclear. Trimming stripped 3 bases from V and 5 bases from J, with 4 bases between. CDR1 is MDHEN, CDR2 SYDVKM, per germline. The CDR3 has 12 amino acids. The CDR3 sequence: CASSLQNEKLFF. The CDR3 DNA reads TGTGCCAGCAGTTTGCAGAATGAAAAACTGTTTTTT.

This clone turned up a few times. The chain joins TRBV6-5 to TRBJ2-2; D gene unclear. The CDR3 runs 14 residues. Germline V lookup: CDR1 MNHEY, CDR2 SVGAGI. Trimming shortened V by 1 base and J by 1 base, and 4 bases separated the two germline ends. CDR3 in amino acids: CASSYFRNTGELFF. The DNA of the CDR3 is TGTGCCAGCAGTTACTTTAGGAACACCGGGGAGCTGTTTTTT.

The V gene is TRBV6-4, the J gene TRBJ2-2, with D perhaps TRBD1 or TRBD2 (5 bases each). Per the germline V gene, CDR1 is MRHNA and CDR2 is SNTAGT. The CDR3 consists of 14 residues. Deletions cut 3 bases from V and 8 bases from J, with 13 bases between. The CDR3 protein is CASSEADGAGELFF. The CDR3 DNA sequence: TGTGCCAGCAGTGAGGCTGACGGGGCAGGGGAGCTGTTTTTT.

The chain is built from TRBV6-1 and TRBJ2-2; tentative D call: TRBD2 (5 bases). Trimming took off 6 bases at V and 1 base at J, with 12 bases between the two ends. This CDR3 contains 15 residues. Germline loops: CDR1 MNHNS, CDR2 SASEGT. The CDR3 reads CASSLFSENTGELFF. The CDR3 nucleotides are TGTGCCAGCAGCCTCTTTAGCGAGAACACCGGGGAGCTGTTTTTT.

The chain couples TRBV7-2 to TRBJ2-2; D gene uncertain. Trimming removed 4 bases from V and 0 bases from J, with 3 bases in between. There are 13 residues in the CDR3. Germline values: CDR1 SGHTA, CDR2 FQGNSA. CDR3 nucleotides: TGTGCCAGCAGCTCAGCGAACACCGGGGAGCTGTTTTTT. Its translation is CASSSANTGELFF.

V gene TRBV4-3 combines with J gene TRBJ2-3; a possible D gene is TRBD1 (5 bases). Between the trimmed V and J ends, which lost 0 bases and 6 bases, there was a span of 22 bases. Germline V CDR1 and CDR2: LGHNA, YSLEER. The CDR3 has 18 amino acids. The CDR3 DNA reads as TGCGCCAGCAGCCAAGATCGATCAGACAGAGCCCGTTTGGATACGCAGTATTTT. Translating gives CASSQDRSDRARLDTQYF.

The CDR3 DNA sequence: TGTGCCAGCAGTCCTAGGGCTTACAGGCCCAATGAAAAACTGTTTTTT. The encoded protein is CASSPRAYRPNEKLFF. The chain uses TRBV27 and TRBJ1-4, with D perhaps matching TRBD1 (5 bases). Per the germline V gene, CDR1 is MNHEY and CDR2 is SMNVEV (reference sequence). The V end was cut by 5 bases, the J end by 5 bases, with 18 bases between. The CDR3 sequence is 16 residues long.

This clone appeared a few times. The V gene is TRBV30, the J gene TRBJ1-1; D gene ambiguous. Germline-derived CDR1 and CDR2 are GTSNPN and SVGIG (reference sequence). The CDR3 extends over 13 amino acids. V was pared by 5 bases and J by 3 bases, with 13 bases between. CDR3 sequence (DNA): TGTGCCTGGTCCTTGGACGGACACACTGAAGCTTTCTTT. Translation: CAWSLDGHTEAFF.

In this sample, this clone turned up a few times. CDR3 region: CASSFQRAANEKLFF. In DNA, the CDR3 is TGCGCCAGCAGCTTCCAGCGGGCGGCTAATGAAAAACTGTTTTTT. The chain links TRBV5-1 to TRBJ1-4; no firm D call. The CDR3 sequence is 15 residues long. With 2 bases removed from V and 3 bases from J, the gap between germline ends came to 11 bases. Germline-derived CDR1 and CDR2 are SGHRS and YFSETQ.

In its sample, this clone was seen once. V is TRBV7-9 and J is TRBJ2-3; the match to TRBD2 covers 10 bases. The trim removed 6 bases at V and 1 base at J, leaving 4 bases unmatched. In germline, CDR1 is SEHNR, CDR2 FQNEAQ (reference sequence). The CDR3 is 15 residues long. The CDR3 coding sequence is TGTGCCAGCAGACCTACTAGCGGGGGCACAGATACGCAGTATTTT. Its protein product is CASRPTSGGTDTQYF. Supplemented by reference TRBV7-9 and TRBJ2-3, the full variable domain reads DTGVSQNPRHKITKRGQNVTFRCDPISEHNRLYWYRQTLGQGPEFLTYFQNEAQLEKSRLLSDRFSAERPKGSFSTLEIQRTEQGDSAMYLCASRPTSGGTDTQYFGPGTRLTVL.

The chain is built from TRBV15 and TRBJ1-2; D gene uncertain. This CDR3 region has 12 residues. Germline CDR1 is LNHNV and CDR2 is YYDKDF (reference sequence). Trimming removed 3 bases from V and 8 bases from J, with 10 bases in between. Written as DNA, the CDR3 is TGTGCCACCAGCAGCGACCGGTGGGGCTACACCTTC. Encoded protein: CATSSDRWGYTF.